The sequence of this TCR beta chain was determined in a study of neurological immune-mediated disorders. Findings and caveats of the study: None of the CDR3 amino acid sequences in expanded clones turned up in more than one subject, which points to private repertoires in all groups. The greatest degree of TCR clonal expansion was observed in HTLV-1-associated myelopathy, with the lowest in multiple sclerosis, below that of healthy controls.

This clonotype was counted at least ten times. Its target is unknown. Germline CDR1 reads MDHEN; CDR2 reads SYDVKM. With 4 bases removed from V and 0 bases from J, the gap between germline ends came to 15 bases. CDR3 length: 16 residues. Regarding time point: longitudinal time-point 1 (baseline). Unsorted libraries came from 2 million PBMCs stored at -80 °C. The cDNA was generated through 5'RACE incorporating 10-nucleotide random UMIs. TCRdb reanalysed the 5' RACE reads using MiXCR and keeps one entry per CDR3 protein. The sample has about 71,000 distinct CDR3 sequences; approximately 10% are singletons.

The TCR originated in a man aged 25-45 years in good health. The V and J genes are TRBV28 and TRBJ1-1; D unclear. Sequencing was carried out using PBMCs. Written as DNA, the CDR3 is TGTGCCAGCAGTTCCCGACCGATCCGGTTGAACACTGAAGCTTTCTTT. This translates into CASSSRPIRLNTEAFF. Full variable domain (remainder filled in from reference TRBV28 and TRBJ1-1): DVKVTQSSRYLVKRTGEKVFLECVQDMDHENMFWYRQDPGLGLRLIYFSYDVKMKEKGDIPEGYSVSREKKERFSLILESASTNQTSMYLCASSSRPIRLNTEAFFGQGTRLTVV.